A single sample is the source of the 24 T cell receptor beta chains below, sequenced in a study of blood T cell repertoires in COVID-19. Assay used: immunoSEQ multiplex PCR; TCRdb lists only in-frame clones, some missing. The sample records some 340,000 clones, approximately 87% being singletons. What was sequenced was PBMCs or T cells enriched from blood (not recorded which). The source is a woman aged 30 to 39 who had recovered from COVID-19.

This rearrangement joins TRBV30 to TRBJ1-5, with unresolved D. From germline, CDR1 is GTSNPN and CDR2 SVGIG (reference sequence). The V end was cut by 4 bases, the J end by 2 bases, with 12 bases between. There are 14 residues in the CDR3. The CDR3 sequence is CAWTRGGGNQPQHF. In DNA, the CDR3 is TGTGCCTGGACCCGTGGCGGGGGCAATCAGCCCCAGCATTTT.

The chain links TRBV12-5 to TRBJ1-1; 7 bases are a match to TRBD1. V shed 7 bases, J shed 3 bases, and the junction held 14 bases outside the gene matches. CDR1 LGHNT and CDR2 FRNRAP come from the germline V gene. This CDR3 spans 16 amino acids. The CDR3 sequence is CASAIFPPGQHTEAFF. The DNA of the CDR3 is TGTGCTAGTGCTATTTTTCCTCCGGGACAGCACACTGAAGCTTTCTTT.

The chain has TRBV5-1 and TRBJ1-1; the match to TRBD1 covers 10 bases. Trimming took 2 bases from V and 0 from J; bases not matched to a gene: 10. Germline CDR1 is SGHRS and CDR2 is YFSETQ. The CDR3 is 18 residues long. For the CDR3, the DNA is TGCGCCAGCAGCTTTGTCCGGGACAGGGGTTCGTTGAACACTGAAGCTTTCTTT. This translates into CASSFVRDRGSLNTEAFF.

The V gene is TRBV19, the J gene TRBJ1-6; unclear D gene. CDR3 length: 14 amino acids. V was clipped by 5 bases and J by 10 bases, with 15 bases between them. Germline V lookup: CDR1 LNHDA, CDR2 SQIVND (reference sequence). Here the CDR3 reads CASSVTEALSPLHF. The DNA of the CDR3 is TGTGCCAGTAGTGTTACCGAGGCTTTGTCACCCCTCCACTTT. The entire variable domain, with the rest obtained from reference TRBV19 and TRBJ1-6, is as follows: DGGITQSPKYLFRKEGQNVTLSCEQNLNHDAMYWYRQDPGQGLRLIYYSQIVNDFQKGDIAEGYSVSREKKESFPLTVTSAQKNPTAFYLCASSVTEALSPLHFGNGTRLTVT.

This chain connects TRBV28 to TRBJ2-1, with no clear D. The V gene lost 6 bases and the J gene lost 2 bases, with 17 bases spanning the gap. CDR3 length: 16 residues. Germline V gene sequence: CDR1 MDHEN, CDR2 SYDVKM. CDR3: CASSRLQVLAYNEQFF. In DNA form, the CDR3 reads TGTGCCAGCAGCCGTCTCCAGGTGCTGGCCTACAATGAGCAGTTCTTC.

This sequence joins TRBV12-2 and TRBJ1-1. TRBV12-2 is classified as a pseudogene. This CDR3 is built from 21 residues. As DNA, the CDR3 is TGTGCAAGTCGTCCCGGGGGGAAGGTGGAAAGATACAGGACCTCAGACACTGAAGCTTTCTTT. Translating it yields CASRPGGKVERYRTSDTEAFF.

This chain connects TRBV2 to TRBJ2-7; TRBD1 matches at 11 bases. V lost 6 bases to trimming and J lost 6 bases; unmatched junction nucleotides: 7. Germline-derived CDR1 and CDR2 are SNHLY and FYNNEI. The CDR3 sequence is 14 residues long. The CDR3 sequence: CASRNGQGAAEQYF. The CDR3 DNA follows: TGTGCCAGCAGAAATGGACAGGGGGCGGCCGAGCAGTACTTC.

The chain is built from TRBV29-1 and TRBJ1-1; 7 nucleotides match TRBD1. The CDR3 runs to 13 residues. J lost 5 bases, V lost 4 bases, and 7 bases had no gene match. Germline V lookup: CDR1 SQVTM, CDR2 ANQGSEA. CDR3 sequence reads: CSVGDRVLTEAFF. CDR3 in DNA: TGCAGCGTTGGTGACAGGGTCTTAACTGAAGCTTTCTTT. The entire variable domain, with the rest obtained from reference TRBV29-1 and TRBJ1-1, is as follows: SAVISQKPSRDICQRGTSLTIQCQVDSQVTMMFWYRQQPGQSLTLIATANQGSEATYESGFVIDKFPISRPNLTFSTLTVSNMSPEDSSIYLCSVGDRVLTEAFFGQGTRLTVV.

This chain joins TRBV5-5 and TRBJ1-2; D might be TRBD1 (6 bases). Per the germline V gene, CDR1 is SGHKS and CDR2 is YYEKEE (reference sequence). V shed 0 bases and J shed 0 bases, with 12 bases lying between them. The CDR3 runs 16 residues. DNA of the CDR3: TGTGCCAGCAGCTTGGCGGGGGAGGGGGCTAACTATGGCTACACCTTC. Translated: CASSLAGEGANYGYTF.

In its sample, this clone was seen once. The chain recombines TRBV19 with TRBJ1-2; D not resolved. This CDR3 region has 13 residues. Germline values: CDR1 LNHDA, CDR2 SQIVND (reference sequence). V was pared by 4 bases and J by 8 bases, with 14 bases between. As DNA, the CDR3 is TGTGCCAGTAGTAAAGAGGGAGTTTGGGGCTACACCTTC. It yields the protein CASSKEGVWGYTF. Drawing the rest from reference TRBV19 and TRBJ1-2, the complete variable domain is DGGITQSPKYLFRKEGQNVTLSCEQNLNHDAMYWYRQDPGQGLRLIYYSQIVNDFQKGDIAEGYSVSREKKESFPLTVTSAQKNPTAFYLCASSKEGVWGYTFGSGTRLTVV.

This sequence joins TRBV29-1 and TRBJ1-2; a weak D match, TRBD1 (6 bases). CDR3 length: 10 amino acids. With 6 bases removed from V and 8 bases from J, the gap between germline ends came to 10 bases. In germline, CDR1 is SQVTM, CDR2 ANQGSEA. CDR3 coding DNA: TGCAGCGTCGACAGGCGGGGCTACACCTTC. It specifies CSVDRRGYTF. Filled out from reference TRBV29-1 and TRBJ1-2, the complete variable domain reads SAVISQKPSRDICQRGTSLTIQCQVDSQVTMMFWYRQQPGQSLTLIATANQGSEATYESGFVIDKFPISRPNLTFSTLTVSNMSPEDSSIYLCSVDRRGYTFGSGTRLTVV.

The rearrangement joins TRBV27 to TRBJ2-1, with 11 nucleotides matching TRBD1. The germline gives CDR1 MNHEY, CDR2 SMNVEV (reference sequence). V dropped 1 base and J dropped 6; count of bases not matched to a gene: 2. The CDR3 is 15 residues long. The CDR3 loop reads CASSLWDRGGNEQFF. DNA of the CDR3: TGTGCCAGCAGTTTATGGGACAGGGGGGGCAATGAGCAGTTCTTC.

Only a few counts were recorded for this clone. The chain has TRBV5-1 and TRBJ2-7; D possibly corresponds to TRBD1 (5 bases). The length of the CDR3 is 16 residues. V was pared by 0 bases and J by 3 bases, with 16 bases between. Germline-derived CDR1 and CDR2 are SGHRS and YFSETQ. DNA of the CDR3: TGCGCCAGCAGCTTGGGCGGCAGGGCGGCCAACTACGAGCAGTACTTC. Translated, it gives CASSLGGRAANYEQYF.

This chain joins TRBV29-1 and TRBJ2-7; TRBD1 agrees at 8 bases. In germline, CDR1 is SQVTM, CDR2 ANQGSEA. The ends lost 7 bases at V and 6 bases at J; junction bases unmatched: 14. There are 14 residues in the CDR3. CDR3 DNA sequence: TGCAGCGCGAGGCCCGGGACAGGTTCCCTCGAGCAGTACTTC. It specifies CSARPGTGSLEQYF.

The rearrangement joins TRBV5-8 to TRBJ2-7; D not resolved. Trimming removed 1 base from V and 5 bases from J, with 4 bases in between. This CDR3 is built from 11 residues. CDR1 and CDR2 from the germline V gene are SGHTS and YDEGEE. The CDR3, as DNA: TGTGCCAGCAGCTTGATCAACGAGCAGTACTTC. It yields the protein CASSLINEQYF.

The chain has TRBV6-2 or TRBV6-3 and TRBJ2-6, with D tentatively TRBD2 (5 bases). Germline lookup yields CDR1 MNHEY and CDR2 SVGEGT. The ends were cut back, 2 bases at V and 0 bases at J, with 23 bases in the middle. The CDR3 spans 21 residues. The CDR3 bases are TGTGCCAGCAGTTACCTGCCTCGGGGTCCTTTCTTGGCCTCTGGGGCCAACGTCCTGACTTTC. This sequence encodes CASSYLPRGPFLASGANVLTF.

The DNA for the CDR3 is TGTGCCAGCAGCTTAGGCAGGGGGCCTTTCAATCAGCCCCAGCATTTT. Its protein is CASSLGRGPFNQPQHF. This chain uses TRBV7-8 with TRBJ1-5; 8 nucleotides match TRBD1. After removal of 1 base from V and 3 bases from J, the junction contained 5 bases not matched to a gene. CDR1 is SGHVS, CDR2 FQNEAQ, per germline. The CDR3 runs to 16 residues.

The gene calls are TRBV5-1 and TRBJ2-1; 8 nucleotides match TRBD1. The CDR3 sequence is 14 residues long. V lost 6 bases and J lost 5; bases outside the gene matches: 7. The V gene's germline CDR1 is SGHRS and CDR2 YFSETQ. The CDR3 DNA reads TGCGCCAGCACCCGGACAGGGACGGACAATGAGCAGTTCTTC. It encodes CASTRTGTDNEQFF.

The chain employs TRBV6-5 and TRBJ2-2, with 11 bases that match TRBD1. J gave up 5 bases and V 6 bases, and 2 bases lay outside the gene matches. The CDR3 covers 14 residues. CDR1 is MNHEY and CDR2 is SVGAGI in the germline V gene. The CDR3 region has the DNA TGTGCCAGCAGGGGACAGGGGGGAACCGGGGAGCTGTTTTTT. Protein sequence: CASRGQGGTGELFF.

The chain uses TRBV4-3 and TRBJ1-2, with TRBD1 as a possible D gene (5 bases). Germline CDR1 and CDR2: LGHNA and YSLEER. Trimming stripped 4 bases from V and 3 bases from J, with 12 bases between. The CDR3 covers 14 residues. The CDR3 region is CASSLRGADYGYTF. The DNA for the CDR3 is TGCGCCAGCAGCCTCCGCGGGGCGGACTATGGCTACACCTTC.

The chain has TRBV12-5 and TRBJ2-3, with 7 nucleotides matching TRBD1. Germline-derived CDR1 and CDR2 are LGHNT and FRNRAP. The CDR3 contains 16 residues. Germline trimming cut 5 bases from V and 0 bases from J; bases unmatched to any gene: 8. DNA of the CDR3: TGTGCTAGTGGTCTCTCCGAGGGGGCTAGCACAGATACGCAGTATTTT. Translated, it gives CASGLSEGASTDTQYF. Filled out from reference TRBV12-5 and TRBJ2-3, the complete variable domain reads DARVTQTPRHKVTEMGQEVTMRCQPILGHNTVFWYRQTMMQGLELLAYFRNRAPLDDSGMPKDRFSAEMPDATLATLKIQPSEPRDSAVYFCASGLSEGASTDTQYFGPGTRLTVL.

The genes are TRBV7-9 and TRBJ2-5; maybe TRBD1 (5 bases). CDR1 and CDR2 (germline): SEHNR, FQNEAQ (reference sequence). This CDR3 is 13 amino acids long. The ends were cut back, 1 base at V and 2 bases at J, with 5 bases in the middle. The CDR3 DNA reads TGTGCCAGCAGCTTAGACAGGCAAGAGACCCAGTACTTC. Translating gives CASSLDRQETQYF.

The J gene is TRBJ1-2, the V gene TRBV7-9, with unresolved D. Germline assignment: CDR1 SEHNR and CDR2 FQNEAQ (reference sequence). V lost 5 bases and J lost 5, with 12 bases in between. CDR3 size: 13 residues. DNA of the CDR3: TGTGCCAGCAGCGACCGGGTCGAATATGGCTACACCTTC. This gives the protein CASSDRVEYGYTF.

This clone has only one observation. The chain links TRBV5-6 to TRBJ2-5; D is unresolved. Trimming removed 3 bases from V and 5 bases from J, with 17 bases in between. The CDR3 runs 15 residues. Per germline, CDR1 SGHDT and CDR2 YYEEEE. CDR3: CASSSRFATSETQYF. CDR3 in DNA: TGTGCCAGCAGCTCGCGGTTCGCGACCTCCGAGACCCAGTACTTC.